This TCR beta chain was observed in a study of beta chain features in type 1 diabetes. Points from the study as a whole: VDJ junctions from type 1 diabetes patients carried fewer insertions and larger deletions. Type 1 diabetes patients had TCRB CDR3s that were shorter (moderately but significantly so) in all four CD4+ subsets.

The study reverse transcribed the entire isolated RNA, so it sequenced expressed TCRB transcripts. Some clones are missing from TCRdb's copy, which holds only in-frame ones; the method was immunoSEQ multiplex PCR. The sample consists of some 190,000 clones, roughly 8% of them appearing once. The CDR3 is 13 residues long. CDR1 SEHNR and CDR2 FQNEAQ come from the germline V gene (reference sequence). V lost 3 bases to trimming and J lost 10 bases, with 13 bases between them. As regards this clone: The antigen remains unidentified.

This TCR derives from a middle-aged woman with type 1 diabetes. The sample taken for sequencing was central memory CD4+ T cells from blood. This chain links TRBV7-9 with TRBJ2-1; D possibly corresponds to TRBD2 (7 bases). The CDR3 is CASSLVGGTEQFF. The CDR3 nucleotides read TGTGCCAGCAGCTTGGTGGGGGGGACAGAGCAGTTCTTC.